One sample yielded the 16 T cell receptor beta chains listed below, sequenced in a study of CD8+ T cells in alopecia areata. In each case, RNA was isolated and then reverse transcribed into cDNA as the sequencing template. Produced via immunoSEQ multiplex PCR; TCRdb's table is partial and in-frame only. The sample includes 170,000 or so clones, roughly 62% of them seen just once. Treatment meaning: oral pan-JAK inhibitor, 5-10 mg twice daily. Source: CD8+ T cells sorted from blood, taken at week 24, from a patient treated with tofacitinib. These receptors were collected from a human donor with alopecia areata.

In nucleotides, the CDR3 is TGTGCCACCAGCAGCCGCTGGGGCAGCACAGATACGCAGTATTTT. The encoded protein is CATSSRWGSTDTQYF. The J gene is TRBJ2-3, the V gene TRBV15; D is possibly TRBD1 (5 bases). Germline V lookup: CDR1 LNHNV, CDR2 YYDKDF (reference sequence). The CDR3 is 15 residues long. Trimming left V 3 bases short and J 0 bases short, with 10 bases between. The variable domain in full, with the rest retrieved from reference TRBV15 and TRBJ2-3, is DAMVIQNPRYQVTQFGKPVTLSCSQTLNHNVMYWYQQKSSQAPKLLFHYYDKDFNNEADTPDNFQSRRPNTSFCFLDIRSPGLGDTAMYLCATSSRWGSTDTQYFGPGTRLTVL.

This clone was detected once. Additional DNA sequences in this sample encode the identical CDR3. The rearrangement uses TRBV20-1 and TRBJ1-1; no reliable D call. The CDR3 covers 11 residues. Germline values: CDR1 DFQATT, CDR2 SNEGSKA (reference sequence). V gave up 4 bases and J gave up 2 bases, with 5 bases separating them. The CDR3 DNA is TGCAGTGCTATACTTAACACTGAAGCTTTCTTT. It yields the protein CSAILNTEAFF.

This sequence joins TRBV19 and TRBJ2-7; no clear D. CDR3 length: 15 amino acids. V gave up 1 base and J gave up 3 bases, with 13 bases separating them. CDR1 and CDR2 (germline): LNHDA, SQIVND (reference sequence). The CDR3 coding sequence is TGTGCCAGTAGTATAGTTCCGGGCCCGAACTACGAGCAGTACTTC. As protein: CASSIVPGPNYEQYF.

This clone was counted a few times. V usage is TRBV7-9 and J usage is TRBJ2-3; D is unclear. This CDR3 spans 13 amino acids. Between the trimmed V and J ends, which lost 5 bases and 2 bases, there was a span of 8 bases. Germline-derived CDR1 and CDR2 are SEHNR and FQNEAQ (reference sequence). CDR3 loop: CASSTRLTDTQYF. In DNA form, the CDR3 reads TGTGCCAGCAGCACACGTCTCACAGATACGCAGTATTTT.

The J gene is TRBJ1-5, the V gene TRBV29-1, with a tentative D call TRBD1 (5 bases). V gave up 5 bases and J gave up 7 bases, with 15 bases separating them. The germline gives CDR1 SQVTM, CDR2 ANQGSEA. The CDR3 length is 13 residues. CDR3 bases: TGCAGCGTTTCCCCTGGTAAGGGGCAGCCCCAGCATTTT. It codes for CSVSPGKGQPQHF.

A few counts support this clone. J is TRBJ2-5 and V is TRBV5-6; no definite D call. The V end lost 10 bases, the J end lost 5 bases, and 12 bases lay between the germline ends. Germline V gives CDR1 SGHDT, CDR2 YYEEEE. The CDR3 covers 11 residues. CDR3 loop: CACGTDETQYF. In DNA, the CDR3 is TGTGCCTGCGGAACAGATGAGACCCAGTACTTC.

Only one count was recorded for this clone. V usage is TRBV21-1 and J usage is TRBJ2-7; TRBD1 is the table's D call, not checked against the DNA. TRBV21-1 constitutes a pseudogene. The CDR3 length is 17 residues. The CDR3 sequence: CASSKGLSSRGNYEQYF. The CDR3 DNA follows: TGTGCCAGCAGCAAAGGATTATCGTCCAGGGGGAACTACGAGCAGTACTTC.

On this clone: This CDR3 is also generated by other DNA sequences in the sample. The chain combines TRBV29-1 with TRBJ2-3, with D possibly being TRBD2 (6 bases). There are 14 residues in the CDR3. Trimming pared 2 bases from V and 3 bases from J, leaving 12 bases between. Germline CDR1 is SQVTM and CDR2 is ANQGSEA. DNA of the CDR3: TGCAGCGTTGAACTGCGGGGTGGGACAGATACGCAGTATTTT. As protein: CSVELRGGTDTQYF.

The chain's CDR3 is CASSYSAQETQYF. The CDR3 DNA sequence: TGTGCCAGCAGTTACTCCGCACAAGAGACCCAGTACTTC. The V and J genes are TRBV6-6 and TRBJ2-5; D remains ambiguous. This CDR3 comprises 13 residues. V was shortened by 0 bases and J by 2 bases, with 4 bases between the two germline ends. CDR1 is MNHNY, CDR2 SVGAGI, per germline (reference sequence).

This clone was seen only a few times. The genes are TRBV5-1 and TRBJ1-4; D is ambiguous. The CDR3 is 18 residues long. Germline CDR1 is SGHRS and CDR2 is YFSETQ. Trimming cost V 2 bases and J 4 bases, with 21 bases left between them. The CDR3 coding sequence is TGCGCCAGCAGCTTAAGGGCGCTCGCCGGGCGGATTAATGAAAAACTGTTTTTT. It encodes CASSLRALAGRINEKLFF.

V usage is TRBV2 and J usage is TRBJ2-3, with D unresolved. The V and J ends lost 8 bases and 4 bases respectively, with 10 bases between them. CDR1 SNHLY and CDR2 FYNNEI come from the germline V gene. The CDR3 spans 12 residues. The CDR3 spells CASLISADTQYF. CDR3 in DNA: TGTGCCAGCCTAATAAGCGCAGATACGCAGTATTTT.

The rearrangement uses TRBV23-1 and TRBJ2-7; possible D gene TRBD1, 6 bases. TRBV23-1 is given ORF status, its function remaining uncertain. V lost 0 bases to trimming and J lost 3 bases, with 15 bases between them. The CDR3 runs to 16 residues. The CDR3 reads CASSQSVTQGNYEQYF. The CDR3 DNA sequence: TGCGCCAGCAGTCAATCGGTTACACAGGGCAACTACGAGCAGTACTTC.

This chain uses TRBV7-2 with TRBJ1-1, with a weak D call TRBD1 (5 bases). V dropped 3 bases and J dropped 2 bases, with 7 bases sitting between them. The CDR3 consists of 13 residues. CDR1 is SGHTA, CDR2 FQGNSA, per germline. CDR3 DNA sequence: TGTGCCAGCAGCTTCGGGGGAAACACTGAAGCTTTCTTT. Its protein product is CASSFGGNTEAFF.

V and J are TRBV13 and TRBJ2-7, with TRBD2 as a possible D gene (5 bases). Germline CDR1 and CDR2: PRHDT and FYEKMQ (reference sequence). The CDR3 runs 14 residues. V was trimmed by 5 bases and J by 0 bases, leaving 11 bases between them. The CDR3 reads CASSPLRGSYEQYF. CDR3 bases: TGTGCCAGCAGCCCCCTACGGGGCTCCTACGAGCAGTACTTC.

This clone showed up just once. J is TRBJ1-2 and V is TRBV25-1, with unresolved D. The CDR3 contains 13 residues. The germline V and J ends were trimmed by 1 base and 6 bases, with 9 bases remaining between them. The germline gives CDR1 MGHDK, CDR2 SYGVNS. The CDR3 DNA reads TGTGCCAGCAGTGAATCCCCCTCCAATGGCTACACCTTC. This sequence encodes CASSESPSNGYTF.

The chain recombines TRBV9 with TRBJ1-3; D is ambiguous. Germline V CDR1 and CDR2: SGDLS, YYNGEE. V lost 4 bases and J lost 0, with 14 bases in between. The CDR3 extends over 16 amino acids. In nucleotides, the CDR3 is TGTGCCAGCAGCACTACGACATTACGCTCTGGAAACACCATATATTTT. Encoded protein: CASSTTTLRSGNTIYF. Complete variable domain (other parts from reference TRBV9 and TRBJ1-3): DSGVTQTPKHLITATGQRVTLRCSPRSGDLSVYWYQQSLDQGLQFLIQYYNGEERAKGNILERFSAQQFPDLHSELNLSSLELGDSALYFCASSTTTLRSGNTIYFGEGSWLTVV.